This TCR beta chain emerged from a study of cytomegalovirus exposure and HLA in healthy donors. Germline lookup yields CDR1 SGHTA and CDR2 FQGNSA. This CDR3 is 15 amino acids long. The ends were cut back, 5 bases at V and 3 bases at J, with 14 bases in the middle. Both 60 Vbeta primers and 13 Jbeta primers went into the PCR. In the authors' workflow: Later, tens of millions of unique TCR beta chains were counted in an analysis, and roughly 10 million of them were shared. This table comes from immunoSEQ multiplex PCR, and its TCRdb copy is limited to in-frame clones, with some not included. V and J calls and clone size come straight from that table; D and trimming were deduced from the DNA. In the table there are about 180,000 clones, around 80% of which are singletons. As to this clone: Its antigen is not identified.

Notes on the study in general: Highest at DRB1 and lowest at HLA-C, TCR association rates differed among HLA loci in a later analysis. Further analysis, carried out later, found HLA-associated TCR beta chains more clonally expanded than equally common other chains. Within a later analysis, the majority of CMV-associated TCR beta chains appeared HLA-restricted.

This chain uses TRBV7-2 with TRBJ2-1; D may be TRBD2 (6 bases). Material: PBMCs. The receptor was derived from a man aged 40-55 years in good health and CMV-seronegative. Here the CDR3 reads CASSPPPGVYNEQFF. The CDR3 DNA follows: TGTGCCAGCAGCCCGCCCCCGGGGGTCTACAATGAGCAGTTCTTC. The complete variable domain, with remaining parts taken from reference TRBV7-2 and TRBJ2-1, reads GAGVSQSPSNKVTEKGKDVELRCDPISGHTALYWYRQSLGQGLEFLIYFQGNSAPDKSGLPSDRFSAERTGGSVSTLTIQRTQQEDSAVYLCASSPPPGVYNEQFFGPGTRLTVL.